Below, one T cell receptor beta chain is given with its context. The CDR3 has 13 amino acids. CDR1 LGHDT and CDR2 YNNKEL come from the germline V gene (reference sequence). With 0 bases removed from V and 3 bases from J, the gap between germline ends came to 5 bases. The data are from a study of stem cell transplantation in POMP-related autoinflammatory disease. At the level of the study: CD8+ T cells were low and CD4+ cells naive-skewed before transplant. Through one year post-transplant, neutrophils and platelets were 100% of graft donor origin.

Data came from immunoSEQ multiplex PCR; TCRdb stores just in-frame clones and leaves some out. The sample holds some 68,000 clones, roughly 88% seen once. The input for sequencing was CD4+ T cells from PBMCs, taken after stem cell transplantation. The chain has TRBV3-1 (or the pseudogene TRBV3-2) and TRBJ2-5; D is unclear. This receptor was identified in a human patient with POMP-related autoinflammation and immune dysregulation (PRAID). Some T cells may possibly be graft donor cells. The CDR3 region is CASSQDLKETQYF. The CDR3 DNA is TGTGCCAGCAGCCAAGACCTTAAAGAGACCCAGTACTTC.